Below are 24 T cell receptor beta chains sequenced from a single sample in a study of lymphopenia after photon versus proton radiotherapy. Sequencing used immunoSEQ multiplex PCR; TCRdb keeps in-frame clones, though not all of them. The repertoire consists of tens of thousands of clones, with 83% occurring once and the leading ten covering over 1.2%. The sample here was peripheral blood, taken from a patient treated with proton-based radiotherapy. The origin of the receptors is a man aged 55 to 69 with pancreatic cancer.

V gene TRBV5-6 combines with J gene TRBJ2-2; possible D gene TRBD1, 5 bases. Deletions cut 0 bases from V and 3 bases from J, with 9 bases between. This CDR3 contains 15 residues. Germline lookup yields CDR1 SGHDT and CDR2 YYEEEE. The CDR3 here is CASSLGQIHTGELFF. The CDR3 bases are TGTGCCAGCAGCTTGGGACAGATACACACCGGGGAGCTGTTTTTT.

V gene TRBV19 combines with J gene TRBJ1-1; 7 bases are a match to TRBD1. V was clipped by 9 bases and J by 7 bases; unmatched bases: 11. The germline gives CDR1 LNHDA, CDR2 SQIVND (reference sequence). The CDR3 is 13 amino acids. In DNA, the CDR3 is TGTGCCAGCGAAGACAGGGTAAAGGTTGAAGCTTTCTTT. Translating it yields CASEDRVKVEAFF.

The chain links TRBV7-8 to TRBJ2-1, with D perhaps TRBD2 (5 bases). This CDR3 has 15 amino acids. The V gene lost 7 bases and the J gene lost 9 bases, with 22 bases spanning the gap. Looked up from germline, CDR1 is SGHVS and CDR2 is FQNEAQ. In nucleotides, the CDR3 is TGTGCCAGCACCGTTCGGGAAGAACCTCGGGGTGAGCAGTTCTTC. Translation gives CASTVREEPRGEQFF.

The genes are TRBV5-5 and TRBJ2-3, with D unclear. The CDR3 totals 16 residues. CDR1 is SGHKS, CDR2 YYEKEE, per germline (reference sequence). V gave up 0 bases and J gave up 2 bases, with 13 bases separating them. CDR3 protein: CASSLEGGFATDTQYF. In DNA, the CDR3 is TGTGCCAGCAGCTTGGAGGGCGGCTTTGCCACAGATACGCAGTATTTT.

The CDR3 coding sequence is TGTGCCAGCAGCATCCTAGGACTAGCGAGGGGGGAGCAGTTCTTC. Residues: CASSILGLARGEQFF. V and J are TRBV7-6 and TRBJ2-1; TRBD2 agrees at 9 bases. The CDR3 is made up of 15 amino acids. With 5 bases clipped from V and 10 bases from J, the junction kept 12 bases outside the gene matches. Germline CDR1 and CDR2: SGHVS and FNYEAQ.

The rearrangement joins TRBV6-1 to TRBJ1-1, with D uncertain. The V and J ends lost 5 bases and 1 base respectively, with 14 bases between them. CDR3 length: 15 residues. CDR1 is MNHNS and CDR2 is SASEGT in the germline V gene. This CDR3 reads CASSWTDFTNTEAFF. The CDR3 DNA reads as TGTGCCAGCAGTTGGACGGATTTTACGAACACTGAAGCTTTCTTT.

This chain joins TRBV9 and TRBJ2-2; 13 positions agree with TRBD2. The germline CDR1 and CDR2 sequences are SGDLS and YYNGEE. CDR3 length: 19 residues. The V segment lost 0 bases and the J segment 4 bases; nucleotides outside the gene matches: 9. The CDR3 sequence: CASSVGTSGRRLRTGELFF. Written as DNA, the CDR3 is TGTGCCAGCAGCGTAGGGACTAGCGGGAGAAGATTGCGCACCGGGGAGCTGTTTTTT. Supplemented by reference TRBV9 and TRBJ2-2, the full variable domain reads DSGVTQTPKHLITATGQRVTLRCSPRSGDLSVYWYQQSLDQGLQFLIQYYNGEERAKGNILERFSAQQFPDLHSELNLSSLELGDSALYFCASSVGTSGRRLRTGELFFGEGSRLTVL.

The chain joins TRBV5-8 to TRBJ1-2; 11 bases match TRBD1. Germline CDR1 SGHTS, CDR2 YDEGEE. The CDR3 is made up of 13 amino acids. The J segment lost 6 bases and the V segment lost 4 bases, leaving 2 bases of the junction unmatched. The CDR3 DNA follows: TGTGCCAGCAGCCGGACAGGGGGCGATGGCTACACCTTC. This encodes CASSRTGGDGYTF.

The chain uses TRBV5-1 and TRBJ2-5; TRBD2 is a possible D gene (6 bases). In germline, CDR1 is SGHRS, CDR2 YFSETQ. The CDR3 spans 15 residues. Trimming took 4 bases from V and 2 from J, leaving 15 bases between them. This CDR3 is CASSPRGGYQETQYF. Written as DNA, the CDR3 is TGCGCCAGCAGCCCCAGAGGAGGGTATCAAGAGACCCAGTACTTC.

Concerning this clone: The sample contains more than one DNA sequence encoding this CDR3. The chain links TRBV7-2 to TRBJ2-6, with a possible D match to TRBD1 (5 bases). CDR3 size: 15 residues. Trimming took off 4 bases at V and 1 base at J, with 8 bases between the two ends. Germline CDR1 SGHTA, CDR2 FQGNSA. The CDR3 sequence: CASSSRASGANVLTF. The CDR3 DNA reads as TGTGCCAGCAGCTCCAGGGCTTCTGGGGCCAACGTCCTGACTTTC.

The V and J genes are TRBV27 and TRBJ2-7; 8 bases are a match to TRBD1. The CDR3 covers 17 residues. V lost 7 bases to trimming and J lost 3 bases; unmatched junction nucleotides: 17. The germline CDR1 and CDR2 sequences are MNHEY and SMNVEV (reference sequence). The CDR3 region has the DNA TGTGCCAGCACCTCGAGAAGGGGTCGCGACAGGGGCTACGAGCAGTACTTC. Protein product: CASTSRRGRDRGYEQYF.

This chain joins TRBV10-1 and TRBJ2-7; 11 bases are a match to TRBD2. The CDR3 totals 16 residues. V was clipped by 2 bases and J by 2 bases; unmatched bases: 5. CDR1 and CDR2 (germline): WNHNN, SYGVQD (reference sequence). For the CDR3, the DNA is TGCGCCAGCAGTGAGACTCCTAGCGGGGGGACCTACGAGCAGTACTTC. Its translation: CASSETPSGGTYEQYF.

This clone was observed a handful of times. In DNA form, the CDR3 reads TGTGCCAGCAGCCCGGGACTAGCGGGAGTATCCTACGAGCAGTACTTC. Its translation: CASSPGLAGVSYEQYF. This rearrangement joins TRBV5-4 to TRBJ2-7, with 14 bases matching TRBD2. The germline V gene has CDR1 SGHNT and CDR2 YYREEE (reference sequence). The CDR3 is 16 amino acids. V gave up 4 bases and J gave up 1 base; unmatched junction bases: 4.

The chain is built from TRBV14 and TRBJ2-1; TRBD1 matches at 10 bases. This CDR3 comprises 16 residues. J was trimmed by 7 bases and V by 5 bases; bases with no gene match: 11. The germline V gene has CDR1 SGHDN and CDR2 FVKESK. The CDR3 DNA reads TGTGCCAGCAGCTTTAGTCGACAGGGGGCGAGGAATGAGCAGTTCTTC. It is translated as CASSFSRQGARNEQFF.

The V call is TRBV29-1, the J call TRBJ2-3; D unclear. Trimming pared 2 bases from V and 8 bases from J, leaving 8 bases between. Germline V gene lookup returns CDR1 SQVTM and CDR2 ANQGSEA. The CDR3 runs 11 residues. CDR3 sequence (DNA): TGCAGCGTTGAATACCTAGGTACGCAGTATTTT. Protein sequence: CSVEYLGTQYF.

The chain couples TRBV6-1 to TRBJ2-3; D is perhaps TRBD2 (5 bases). Germline loops: CDR1 MNHNS, CDR2 SASEGT. The CDR3 has 15 residues. Trimming pared 5 bases from V and 4 bases from J, leaving 16 bases between. The CDR3 DNA is TGTGCCAGCAGTACCTTAGCGTGGGGTGCAGATACGCAGTATTTT. Its translation is CASSTLAWGADTQYF.

The chain uses TRBV7-2 and TRBJ2-7, with a tentative D call TRBD2 (6 bases). CDR1 SGHTA and CDR2 FQGNSA come from the germline V gene. Trimming cost V 1 base and J 2 bases, with 12 bases left between them. This CDR3 has 15 amino acids. The CDR3 DNA reads TGTGCCAGCAGCTTAGAAGCCGGGGGTGCCTACGAGCAGTACTTC. This translates into CASSLEAGGAYEQYF.

V is TRBV29-1 and J is TRBJ1-2, with D perhaps TRBD1 (5 bases). The CDR3 runs to 12 residues. Germline CDR1 and CDR2: SQVTM and ANQGSEA. Trimming shortened V by 4 bases and J by 4 bases, and 10 bases separated the two germline ends. In DNA form, the CDR3 reads TGCAGCGTTGCTGACAGTCTCTATGGCTACACCTTC. Translation gives CSVADSLYGYTF.

Notes on this clone: The junction and the germline gene differ at one end; a read error may be behind it. The chain has TRBV30 and TRBJ2-1, with TRBD1 matching 7 bases. CDR1 is GTSNPN, CDR2 SVGIG, per germline (reference sequence). The CDR3 is made up of 12 amino acids. CDR3 DNA: TGTGCCAGGAGTACAGGGGTCAATGAGCAGTTCTTC. It translates to CARSTGVNEQFF.

The chain carries TRBV7-8 and TRBJ1-5; D is perhaps TRBD1 (6 bases). CDR1 SGHVS and CDR2 FQNEAQ come from the germline V gene. Trimming removed 1 base at V and 1 base at J, with 11 bases between. This CDR3 contains 16 residues. The CDR3 region is CASSLVKGGSNQPQHF. The DNA of the CDR3 is TGTGCCAGCAGCTTAGTGAAGGGGGGAAGCAATCAGCCCCAGCATTTT.

This clone was found once. The gene calls are TRBV2 and TRBJ2-7, with TRBD1 identical over 8 bases. CDR3 size: 12 residues. Trimming at V came to 4 bases and at J to 4 bases, leaving 0 bases not matched to a gene. The germline V gene has CDR1 SNHLY and CDR2 FYNNEI. CDR3 coding DNA: TGTGCCAGCAGTGGGACAGGGTACGAGCAGTACTTC. Translated: CASSGTGYEQYF.

The gene calls are TRBV6-6 and TRBJ1-5; 7 bases agree with TRBD1. Per the germline V gene, CDR1 is MNHNY and CDR2 is SVGAGI (reference sequence). V shed 3 bases, J shed 7 bases, and the junction held 9 bases outside the gene matches. The CDR3 length is 15 residues. This chain's CDR3 is CASSYPTGLGQPQHF. In nucleotides, the CDR3 is TGTGCCAGCAGTTATCCGACAGGGTTAGGGCAGCCCCAGCATTTT.

The chain combines TRBV30 with TRBJ2-3, with D perhaps assigned TRBD1 or TRBD2 (7 bases each). This CDR3 is built from 18 residues. CDR1 GTSNPN and CDR2 SVGIG come from the germline V gene (reference sequence). V gave up 0 bases and J gave up 10 bases, with 29 bases separating them. In DNA form, the CDR3 reads TGTGCCTGGAGTGTAAGGCCAGGGGGGGTAGTGAGCACATCGGCGCAGTATTTT. Its translation is CAWSVRPGGVVSTSAQYF.

The chain links TRBV7-8 to TRBJ1-1, with TRBD1 as a possible D gene (6 bases). CDR1 SGHVS and CDR2 FQNEAQ come from the germline V gene. The CDR3 is 16 residues long. V lost 1 base and J 0 bases, leaving 12 bases between the germline ends. The CDR3 nucleotides are TGTGCCAGCAGCTTAGGGACAGTGTCGATGAACACTGAAGCTTTCTTT. Translated: CASSLGTVSMNTEAFF.